This TCR beta chain was sequenced during a study of tumor and adjacent non-tumor tissue in lung cancer. Notes on the study in general: Shorter survival was associated with higher TCR diversity in tumors.

This clonotype appeared a few times. Antigen unknown. The CDR3 length is 16 residues. Trimming stripped 4 bases from V and 11 bases from J, with 24 bases between. CDR1 and CDR2 from the germline V gene are SGHKS and YYEKEE (reference sequence). Three rounds of nested PCR, following a modified ARM-PCR protocol, produced the TCRbeta library. Using its own MiXCR run on the multiplex PCR reads, TCRdb lists one record per CDR3 protein. The sample lists approximately 62,000 distinct CDR3 sequences, about 56% occurring once. This sample's RNA came from whole unsorted tissue. More than 3 cm separated this lung sample from the edge of the tumor.

Sequencing used distant non-tumor lung tissue. The origin of this receptor is a man aged 70-80 years with non-small cell lung cancer. This sequence joins TRBV5-5 and TRBJ1-4; possible D gene TRBD1, 5 bases. CDR3 sequence reads: CASSPGCGTATEKLFF. The CDR3 nucleotides are TGTGCCAGCAGCCCCGGTTGCGGGACCGCCACGGAGAAACTGTTTTTT.